This T cell receptor beta chain stems from a study of T cell repertoires in cytomegalovirus infection. Study overall: Public TCR beta signatures marked donors with CMV infection and the matching HLA. Study results and caveats: Within the response measured ex vivo, HLA-C-restricted CMV-specific TCR beta clonotypes were dominant. Using cumulative public TCR beta family frequency, the authors identified those who carried CMV together with the relevant HLA.

TCRdb analysed the reads with MiXCR anew, one entry per CDR3 protein. The sample includes about 490,000 distinct CDR3 sequences, roughly 29% of them seen just once. This clonotype was picked up a small number of times. Antigen unknown. The CDR3 extends over 11 amino acids. Germline CDR1 SEHNR, CDR2 FQNEAQ (reference sequence). The germline V and J ends were trimmed by 5 bases and 6 bases, with 2 bases remaining between them. This receptor was identified in a human donor in good health (CMV status not recorded). Some clones in this sample may be carry-over from other donors' samples. This chain uses TRBV7-9 with TRBJ1-6; D is unresolved. The sample consisted of PBMCs. The CDR3 is CASSTNSPLHF. CDR3 sequence (DNA): TGTGCCAGCAGCACTAATTCACCCCTCCACTTT.